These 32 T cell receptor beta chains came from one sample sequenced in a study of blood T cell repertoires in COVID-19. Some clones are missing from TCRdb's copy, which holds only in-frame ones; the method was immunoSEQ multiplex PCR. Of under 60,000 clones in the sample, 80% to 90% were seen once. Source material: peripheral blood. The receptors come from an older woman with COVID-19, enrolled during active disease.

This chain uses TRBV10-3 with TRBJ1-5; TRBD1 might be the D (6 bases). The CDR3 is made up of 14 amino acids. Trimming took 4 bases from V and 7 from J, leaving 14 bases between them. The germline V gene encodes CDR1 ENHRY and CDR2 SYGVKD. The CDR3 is CAISADRIRQPQHF. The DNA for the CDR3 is TGTGCCATCAGTGCAGACAGGATTCGCCAGCCCCAGCATTTT.

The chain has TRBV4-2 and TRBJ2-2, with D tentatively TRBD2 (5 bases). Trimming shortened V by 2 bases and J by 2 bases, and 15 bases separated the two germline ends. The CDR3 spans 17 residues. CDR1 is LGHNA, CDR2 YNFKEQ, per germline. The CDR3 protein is CASSQFAPASNTGELFF. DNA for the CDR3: TGTGCCAGCAGCCAATTCGCCCCCGCTAGCAACACCGGGGAGCTGTTTTTT.

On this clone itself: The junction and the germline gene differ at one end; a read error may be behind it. The CDR3 nucleotides are TGTGCTAGCAGCGCGGTAGCGGGCACCACAGATACGCAGTATTTT. It translates to CASSAVAGTTDTQYF. The chain recombines TRBV7-7 with TRBJ2-3, with TRBD2 matching 7 bases. The CDR3 runs 15 residues. Per the germline V gene, CDR1 is SSHAT and CDR2 is FNYEAQ (reference sequence). The variable domain in full, completed from reference TRBV7-7 and TRBJ2-3, reads GAGVSQSPRYKVTKRGQDVTLRCDPISSHATLYWYQQALGQGPEFLTYFNYEAQPDKSGLPSDRFSAERPEGSISTLTIQRTEQRDSAMYRCASSAVAGTTDTQYFGPGTRLTVL.

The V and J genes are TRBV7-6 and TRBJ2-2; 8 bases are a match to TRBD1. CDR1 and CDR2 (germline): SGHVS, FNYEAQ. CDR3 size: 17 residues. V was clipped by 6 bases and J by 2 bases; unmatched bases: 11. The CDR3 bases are TGTGCCAGCAGTACCCAAATTGGACAGGGCAACACCGGGGAGCTGTTTTTT. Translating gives CASSTQIGQGNTGELFF. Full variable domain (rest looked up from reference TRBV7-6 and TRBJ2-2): GAGVSQSPRYKVTKRGQDVALRCDPISGHVSLYWYRQALGQGPEFLTYFNYEAQQDKSGLPNDRFSAERPEGSISTLTIQRTEQRDSAMYRCASSTQIGQGNTGELFFGEGSRLTVL.

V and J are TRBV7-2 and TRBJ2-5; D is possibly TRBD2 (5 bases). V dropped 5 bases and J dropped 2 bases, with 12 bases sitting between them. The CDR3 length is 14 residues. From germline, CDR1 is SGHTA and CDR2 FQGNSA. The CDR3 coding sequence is TGTGCCAGCAGCCCGTCTCGGGGACAAGAGACCCAGTACTTC. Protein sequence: CASSPSRGQETQYF. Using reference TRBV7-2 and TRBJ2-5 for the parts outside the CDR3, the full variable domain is GAGVSQSPSNKVTEKGKDVELRCDPISGHTALYWYRQSLGQGLEFLIYFQGNSAPDKSGLPSDRFSAERTGGSVSTLTIQRTQQEDSAVYLCASSPSRGQETQYFGPGTRLLVL.

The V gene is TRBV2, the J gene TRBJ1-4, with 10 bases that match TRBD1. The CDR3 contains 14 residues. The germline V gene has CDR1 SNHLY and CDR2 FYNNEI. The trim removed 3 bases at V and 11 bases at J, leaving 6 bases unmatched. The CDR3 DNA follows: TGTGCCAGCAGTGACGGGACAGGGGCCGGGAAACTGTTTTTT. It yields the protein CASSDGTGAGKLFF.

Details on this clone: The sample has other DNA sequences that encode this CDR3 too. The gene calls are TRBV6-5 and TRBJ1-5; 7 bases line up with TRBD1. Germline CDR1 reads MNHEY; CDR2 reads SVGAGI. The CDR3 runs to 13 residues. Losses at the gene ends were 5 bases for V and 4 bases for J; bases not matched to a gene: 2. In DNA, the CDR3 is TGTGCCAGCAGTAGGGACAGAAATCAGCCCCAGCATTTT. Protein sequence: CASSRDRNQPQHF.

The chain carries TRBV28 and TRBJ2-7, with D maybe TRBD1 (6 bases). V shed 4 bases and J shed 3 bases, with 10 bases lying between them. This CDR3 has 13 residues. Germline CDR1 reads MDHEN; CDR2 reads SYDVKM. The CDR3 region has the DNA TGTGCCAGCAGTTCAGGGGAAAACTACGAGCAGTACTTC. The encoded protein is CASSSGENYEQYF.

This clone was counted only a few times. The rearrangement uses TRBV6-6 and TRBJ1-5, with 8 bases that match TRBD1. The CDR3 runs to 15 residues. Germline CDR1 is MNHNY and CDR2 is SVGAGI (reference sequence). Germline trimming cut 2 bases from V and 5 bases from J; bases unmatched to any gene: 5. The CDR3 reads CASSYLGQGHQPQHF. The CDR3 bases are TGTGCCAGCAGTTACCTCGGACAGGGACATCAGCCCCAGCATTTT.

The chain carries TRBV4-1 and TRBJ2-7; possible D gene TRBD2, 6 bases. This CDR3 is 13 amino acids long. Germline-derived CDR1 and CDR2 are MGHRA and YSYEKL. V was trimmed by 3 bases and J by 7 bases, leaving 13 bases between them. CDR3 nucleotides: TGCGCCAGCAGCCAGGGGACTTTGAGAGAGCAGTACTTC. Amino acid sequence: CASSQGTLREQYF.

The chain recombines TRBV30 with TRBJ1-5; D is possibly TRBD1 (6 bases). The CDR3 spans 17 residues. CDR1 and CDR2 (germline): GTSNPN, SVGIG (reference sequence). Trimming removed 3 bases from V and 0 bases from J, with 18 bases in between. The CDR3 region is CAWSREQGGYSNQPQHF. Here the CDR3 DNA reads TGTGCCTGGAGCCGAGAACAGGGCGGCTATAGCAATCAGCCCCAGCATTTT.

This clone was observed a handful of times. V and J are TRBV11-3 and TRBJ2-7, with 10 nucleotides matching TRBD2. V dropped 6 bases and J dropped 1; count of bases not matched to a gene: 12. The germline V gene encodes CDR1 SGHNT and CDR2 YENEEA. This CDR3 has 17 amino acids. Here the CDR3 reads CASRPGLADLASYEQYF. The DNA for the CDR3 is TGTGCCAGCAGACCCGGACTAGCGGACCTAGCATCCTACGAGCAGTACTTC.

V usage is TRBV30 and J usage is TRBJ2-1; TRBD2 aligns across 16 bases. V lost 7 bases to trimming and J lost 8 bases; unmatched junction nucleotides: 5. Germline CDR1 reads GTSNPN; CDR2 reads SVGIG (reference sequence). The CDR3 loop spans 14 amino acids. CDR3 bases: TGTGCCTTGAAGGGACTAGCGGGAGGGGATGAGCAGTTCTTC. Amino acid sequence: CALKGLAGGDEQFF.

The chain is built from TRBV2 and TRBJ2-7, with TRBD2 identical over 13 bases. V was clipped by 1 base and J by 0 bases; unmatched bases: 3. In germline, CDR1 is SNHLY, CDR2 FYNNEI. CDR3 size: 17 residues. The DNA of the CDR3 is TGTGCCAGCAGTGAAGTGACTAGCGGGAGGTACTCCTACGAGCAGTACTTC. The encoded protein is CASSEVTSGRYSYEQYF.

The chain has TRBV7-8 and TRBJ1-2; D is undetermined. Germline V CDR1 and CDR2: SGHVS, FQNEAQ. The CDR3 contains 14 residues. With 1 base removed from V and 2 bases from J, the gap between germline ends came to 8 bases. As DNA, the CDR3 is TGTGCCAGCAGCTTAGACGCGGGAAACTATGGCTACACCTTC. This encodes CASSLDAGNYGYTF.

CDR3 region: CASAPGVGYGYTF. The CDR3 region has the DNA TGCGCCAGCGCCCCGGGGGTTGGATATGGCTACACCTTC. V usage is TRBV5-1 and J usage is TRBJ1-2; a possible D gene is TRBD1 (5 bases). V dropped 7 bases and J dropped 5 bases, with 15 bases sitting between them. The CDR3 spans 13 residues. Germline loops: CDR1 SGHRS, CDR2 YFSETQ.

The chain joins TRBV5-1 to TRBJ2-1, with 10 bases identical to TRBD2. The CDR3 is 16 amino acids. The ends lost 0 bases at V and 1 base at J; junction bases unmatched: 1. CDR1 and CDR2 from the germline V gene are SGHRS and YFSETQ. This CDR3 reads CASSLGLAGSYNEQFF. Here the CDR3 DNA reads TGCGCCAGCAGCTTGGGACTAGCGGGTTCCTACAATGAGCAGTTCTTC.

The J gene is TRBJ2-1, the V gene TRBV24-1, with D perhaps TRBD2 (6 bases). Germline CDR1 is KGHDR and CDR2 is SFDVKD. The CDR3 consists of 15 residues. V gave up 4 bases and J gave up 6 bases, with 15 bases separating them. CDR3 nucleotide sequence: TGTGCCACCAGTGACTCCTCGCGGGGTGGCAATGAGCAGTTCTTC. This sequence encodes CATSDSSRGGNEQFF.

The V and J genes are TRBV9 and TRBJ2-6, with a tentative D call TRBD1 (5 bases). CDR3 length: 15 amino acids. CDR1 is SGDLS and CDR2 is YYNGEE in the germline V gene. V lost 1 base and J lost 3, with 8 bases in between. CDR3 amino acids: CASSVSGLGANVLTF. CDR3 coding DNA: TGTGCCAGCAGCGTATCAGGGCTTGGGGCCAACGTCCTGACTTTC.

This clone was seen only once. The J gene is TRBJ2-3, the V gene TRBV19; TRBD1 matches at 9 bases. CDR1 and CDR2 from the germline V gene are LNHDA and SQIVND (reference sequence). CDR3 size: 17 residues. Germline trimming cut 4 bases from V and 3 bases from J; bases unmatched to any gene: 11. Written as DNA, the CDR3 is TGTGCCAGTAGTAGGGAACTCGGGACAGGGAGGACAGATACGCAGTATTTT. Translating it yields CASSRELGTGRTDTQYF.

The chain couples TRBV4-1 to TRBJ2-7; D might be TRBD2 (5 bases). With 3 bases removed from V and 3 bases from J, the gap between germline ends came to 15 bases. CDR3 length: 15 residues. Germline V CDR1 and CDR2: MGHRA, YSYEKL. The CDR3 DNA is TGCGCCAGCAGCCACCCCGGACTTAACGACTACGAGCAGTACTTC. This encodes CASSHPGLNDYEQYF.

The CDR3 DNA reads TGTGCCAGCAGCCCCGGGGGGGGCAGGGACGGTGAGCAGTTCTTC. Translated: CASSPGGGRDGEQFF. This chain uses TRBV3-1 (or the pseudogene TRBV3-2) with TRBJ2-1, with 8 bases that match TRBD2. CDR3 length: 15 residues. The ends lost 4 bases at V and 9 bases at J; junction bases unmatched: 11. Looked up from germline, CDR1 is LGHDT and CDR2 is YNNKEL (reference sequence).

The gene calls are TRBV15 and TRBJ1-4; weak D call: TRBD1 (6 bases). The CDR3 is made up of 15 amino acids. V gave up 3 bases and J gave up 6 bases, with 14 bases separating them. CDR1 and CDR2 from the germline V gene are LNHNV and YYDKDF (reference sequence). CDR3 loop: CATSSPGAGDEKLFF. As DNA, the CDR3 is TGTGCCACCAGCAGCCCTGGGGCAGGGGATGAAAAACTGTTTTTT. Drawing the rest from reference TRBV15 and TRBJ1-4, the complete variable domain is DAMVIQNPRYQVTQFGKPVTLSCSQTLNHNVMYWYQQKSSQAPKLLFHYYDKDFNNEADTPDNFQSRRPNTSFCFLDIRSPGLGDTAMYLCATSSPGAGDEKLFFGSGTQLSVL.

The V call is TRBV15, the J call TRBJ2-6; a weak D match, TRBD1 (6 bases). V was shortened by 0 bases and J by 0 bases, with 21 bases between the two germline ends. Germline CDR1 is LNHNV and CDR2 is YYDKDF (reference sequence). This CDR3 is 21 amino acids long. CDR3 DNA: TGTGCCACCAGCAGAGATTGGGGGCAGCAGGGAGCCTACTCTGGGGCCAACGTCCTGACTTTC. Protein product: CATSRDWGQQGAYSGANVLTF.

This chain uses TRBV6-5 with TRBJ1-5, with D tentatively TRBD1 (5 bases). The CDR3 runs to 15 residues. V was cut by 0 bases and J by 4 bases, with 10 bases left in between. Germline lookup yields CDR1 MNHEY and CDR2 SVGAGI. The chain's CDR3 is CASSYSSGTNQPQHF. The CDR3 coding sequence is TGTGCCAGCAGTTACTCCTCAGGGACTAATCAGCCCCAGCATTTT.

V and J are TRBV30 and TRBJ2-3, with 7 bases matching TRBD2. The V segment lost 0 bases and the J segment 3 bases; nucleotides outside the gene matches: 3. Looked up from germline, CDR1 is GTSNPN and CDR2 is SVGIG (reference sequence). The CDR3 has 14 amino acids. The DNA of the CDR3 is TGTGCCTGGAGTGTGGGCGGGAGTACAGATACGCAGTATTTT. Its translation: CAWSVGGSTDTQYF.

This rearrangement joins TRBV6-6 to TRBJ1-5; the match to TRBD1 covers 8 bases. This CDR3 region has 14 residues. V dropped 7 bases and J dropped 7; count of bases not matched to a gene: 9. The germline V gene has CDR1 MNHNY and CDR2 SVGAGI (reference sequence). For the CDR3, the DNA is TGTGCCAGCACTCTTCCAGGGGGCCACCAGCCCCAGCATTTT. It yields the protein CASTLPGGHQPQHF.

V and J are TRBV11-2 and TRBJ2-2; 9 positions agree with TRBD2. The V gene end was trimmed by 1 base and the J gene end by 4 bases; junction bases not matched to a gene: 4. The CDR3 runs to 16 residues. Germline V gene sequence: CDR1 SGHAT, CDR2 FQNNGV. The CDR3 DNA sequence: TGTGCCAGCAGCTTAGCGGTAGCGGGAGTCACCGGGGAGCTGTTTTTT. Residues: CASSLAVAGVTGELFF.

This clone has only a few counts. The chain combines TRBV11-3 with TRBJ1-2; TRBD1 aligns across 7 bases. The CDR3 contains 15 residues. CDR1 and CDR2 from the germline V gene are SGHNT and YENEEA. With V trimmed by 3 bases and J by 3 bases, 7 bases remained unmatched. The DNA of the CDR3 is TGTGCCAGCAGCTTCGCCGGCAGGGGGGACTATGGCTACACCTTC. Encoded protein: CASSFAGRGDYGYTF.

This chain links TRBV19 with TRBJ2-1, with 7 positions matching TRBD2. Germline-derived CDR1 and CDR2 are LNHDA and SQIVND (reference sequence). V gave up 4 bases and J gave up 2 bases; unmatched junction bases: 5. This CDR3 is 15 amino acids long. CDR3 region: CASSTASGTYNEQFF. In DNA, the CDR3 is TGTGCCAGTAGTACGGCTAGCGGAACCTACAATGAGCAGTTCTTC. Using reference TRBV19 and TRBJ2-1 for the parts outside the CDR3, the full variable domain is DGGITQSPKYLFRKEGQNVTLSCEQNLNHDAMYWYRQDPGQGLRLIYYSQIVNDFQKGDIAEGYSVSREKKESFPLTVTSAQKNPTAFYLCASSTASGTYNEQFFGPGTRLTVL.

Here the CDR3 reads CASSSYRGDSTRANYGYTF. In DNA form, the CDR3 reads TGTGCCAGCAGTTCGTACAGGGGGGATTCGACAAGGGCTAACTATGGCTACACCTTC. The chain recombines TRBV28 with TRBJ1-2; 8 bases agree with TRBD1. The CDR3 totals 19 residues. J was trimmed by 0 bases and V by 4 bases; bases with no gene match: 16. In germline, CDR1 is MDHEN, CDR2 SYDVKM.

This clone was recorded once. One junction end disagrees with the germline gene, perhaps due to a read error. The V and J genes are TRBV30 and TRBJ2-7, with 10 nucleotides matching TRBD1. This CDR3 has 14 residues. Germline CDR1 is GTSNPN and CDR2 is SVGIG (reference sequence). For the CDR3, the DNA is TGTGCCTGGAGTGTACCCCGGGACAGGGGTCCTAGTCTCTTC. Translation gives CAWSVPRDRGPSLF.